The sequence of this T cell receptor (beta chain) was determined in a study of blood T cell repertoires in COVID-19. Study context: The United States, Italy and Spain provided the acute and convalescent COVID-19 samples.

Cohort 3 recovered donors had two negative PCRs, clearance, or symptom resolution. Source study methods: Scientists estimated how many nucleated cells there were by amplifying reference gene primers. The data were produced by immunoSEQ multiplex PCR, yet TCRdb's version contains in-frame clones alone and is incomplete. V and J calls and clone size are those listed in that table; D and trimming were worked out from the DNA. This sample carries 300,000 to 400,000 clones, more than 90% of them seen once, and the ten largest clones take 2.6%. Trimming cost V 10 bases and J 0 bases, with 11 bases left between them. The CDR3 is 14 residues long. CDR1 and CDR2 (germline): KGHDR, SFDVKD.

The chain links TRBV24-1 to TRBJ1-4; D is possibly TRBD1 (5 bases). Sequenced: PBMCs or T cells enriched from blood (not recorded which). This receptor was taken from a man aged 55-75 years who had recovered from COVID-19. The CDR3 DNA sequence: TGTGCCACTAGTACAGGCGCAACTAATGAAAAACTGTTTTTT. Its protein product is CATSTGATNEKLFF.